The 24 T cell receptor beta chains presented below share a single source sample, sequenced in a study of OX40 agonist ivuxolimab in advanced cancers. The library relied on the immunoSEQ multiplex PCR assay. Imported from immuneACCESS, the table was reduced by TCRdb to in-frame sequences with V and J called. These copies leave out some clones; in studies compared against another copy, an unresolved V gene accounts for under half, and the cause of the remainder is not known. The sample data list 55,000 to 70,000 clones, and approximately 90% of these were observed just once. The ten top clones hold about 7.1% of the sample. The starting material was CD4+ or CD8+ T cells sorted from blood, obtained in a trial of the OX40 agonist ivuxolimab. These receptor sequences come from an adult with an advanced solid tumor such as melanoma, head and neck, liver or kidney cancer.

The rearrangement uses TRBV10-3 and TRBJ2-1, with 7 nucleotides matching TRBD1. Germline V gene data show CDR1 as ENHRY and CDR2 as SYGVKD. J lost 9 bases, V lost 4 bases, and 12 bases had no gene match. CDR3 length: 15 amino acids. The CDR3 bases are TGTGCCATCAGTGGTATAGACAGGGACCGGGGTGAGCAGTTCTTC. It translates to CAISGIDRDRGEQFF.

The rearrangement uses TRBV7-9 and TRBJ1-3; D is unclear. Germline lookup yields CDR1 SEHNR and CDR2 FQNEAQ (reference sequence). V was cut by 1 base and J by 4 bases, with 11 bases left in between. The CDR3 has 15 residues. CDR3 nucleotides: TGTGCCAGCAGCTTAGGGGCAGGACCGGGAAACACCATATATTTT. Protein: CASSLGAGPGNTIYF.

The genes are TRBV18 and TRBJ2-5; no firm D call. The V gene lost 0 bases and the J gene lost 2 bases, with 10 bases spanning the gap. CDR1 is KGHSH and CDR2 is LQKENI in the germline V gene. The CDR3 is 15 amino acids. The CDR3 DNA sequence: TGTGCCAGCTCACCACCGCCCGGCAGTCAAGAGACCCAGTACTTC. Encoded protein: CASSPPPGSQETQYF.

This rearrangement joins TRBV7-6 to TRBJ2-1, with a weak D call TRBD2 (6 bases). Trimming took off 4 bases at V and 1 base at J, with 8 bases between the two ends. In germline, CDR1 is SGHVS, CDR2 FNYEAQ. The CDR3 totals 14 residues. DNA of the CDR3: TGTGCCAGCAGCTCCCGGGGGTCCTACAATGAGCAGTTCTTC. Amino acids: CASSSRGSYNEQFF.

The chain joins TRBV27 to TRBJ2-7; D possibly uses TRBD1 or TRBD2 (6 bases each). The CDR3 consists of 13 residues. CDR1 is MNHEY and CDR2 is SMNVEV in the germline V gene (reference sequence). The V end was cut by 3 bases, the J end by 5 bases, with 11 bases between. The CDR3 DNA follows: TGTGCCAGCAGTTTTGGGGGGCCCAACGAGCAGTACTTC. Translating it yields CASSFGGPNEQYF.

The chain is built from TRBV2 and TRBJ2-1, with 11 positions matching TRBD2. Per germline, CDR1 SNHLY and CDR2 FYNNEI. CDR3 length equals 16 residues. Trimming cost V 2 bases and J 4 bases; bases outside gene matches: 4. The chain's CDR3 is CASSETSGGVYNEQFF. Here the CDR3 DNA reads TGTGCCAGCAGTGAAACTAGCGGGGGCGTTTACAATGAGCAGTTCTTC.

The chain is built from TRBV29-1 and TRBJ2-4; a possible D gene is TRBD1 (7 bases). Germline V gene lookup returns CDR1 SQVTM and CDR2 ANQGSEA. The CDR3 has 14 amino acids. Deletions cut 5 bases from V and 0 bases from J, with 11 bases between. The CDR3: CSVRQGGAKNIQYF. DNA of the CDR3: TGCAGCGTTCGCCAGGGGGGAGCCAAAAACATTCAGTACTTC.

The rearrangement joins TRBV25-1 to TRBJ1-2; TRBD1 aligns across 8 bases. There are 15 residues in the CDR3. Germline V gene lookup returns CDR1 MGHDK and CDR2 SYGVNS. V lost 7 bases and J lost 6; bases outside the gene matches: 13. In DNA, the CDR3 is TGTGCCAGCAATTTTGCGGCAGGGGGCTTAGATGGCTACACCTTC. It codes for CASNFAAGGLDGYTF.

The rearrangement uses TRBV5-4 and TRBJ2-7; TRBD2 might be the D (7 bases). Germline loops: CDR1 SGHNT, CDR2 YYREEE (reference sequence). Trimming cost V 6 bases and J 2 bases, with 18 bases left between them. There are 15 residues in the CDR3. The CDR3 DNA reads as TGTGCCAGCACCTCCCGGGGGGCGGAACCCTACGAGCAGTACTTC. It encodes CASTSRGAEPYEQYF.

The chain uses TRBV7-9 and TRBJ2-2; D is unclear. The CDR3 sequence is 14 residues long. Germline V CDR1 and CDR2: SEHNR, FQNEAQ (reference sequence). The ends were cut back, 8 bases at V and 3 bases at J, with 13 bases in the middle. DNA of the CDR3: TGTGCCAGCCCCGGAGAACTGGACACCGGGGAGCTGTTTTTT. It specifies CASPGELDTGELFF.

A word on this clone: The junction departs from germline at one end; a sequencing error may be responsible. This chain links TRBV5-1 with TRBJ2-7, with D possibly TRBD2 on 6 matching bases. Germline values: CDR1 SGHRS, CDR2 YFSETQ. The CDR3 runs 14 residues. In DNA, the CDR3 is TGCGTCAGCAGCTCGGACGGAGGGCTGGGCGAGCAGTACTTC. As protein: CVSSSDGGLGEQYF.

This clone was observed once. The V call is TRBV6-6, the J call TRBJ1-3, with 7 bases fitting TRBD1. The V gene's germline CDR1 is MNHNY and CDR2 SVGAGI (reference sequence). J was trimmed by 0 bases and V by 6 bases; bases with no gene match: 5. The CDR3 contains 15 residues. CDR3 in DNA: TGTGCCAGCAGACCGGACAGGAGCTCTGGAAACACCATATATTTT. Translation gives CASRPDRSSGNTIYF.

The chain couples TRBV21-1 to TRBJ1-2. TRBV21-1 is given as a pseudogene. The CDR3 loop spans 14 amino acids. Written as DNA, the CDR3 is TGTGCCAGCAGCAACGGCCGGGGGGGCTATGGCTACACCTTC. This encodes CASSNGRGGYGYTF.

This clone was counted once. This sequence joins TRBV27 and TRBJ2-7, with D possibly matching TRBD2 (6 bases). CDR1 and CDR2 (germline): MNHEY, SMNVEV (reference sequence). Trimming removed 7 bases at V and 3 bases at J, with 19 bases between. There are 15 residues in the CDR3. The CDR3 is CASIATGRYLYEQYF. The DNA for the CDR3 is TGTGCCAGCATTGCGACCGGGAGATATCTCTACGAGCAGTACTTC.

This chain links TRBV25-1 with TRBJ2-7; D unresolved. CDR1 MGHDK and CDR2 SYGVNS come from the germline V gene. V shed 0 bases and J shed 5 bases, with 5 bases lying between them. The CDR3 has 12 amino acids. The CDR3 loop is CASSEYRDEQYF. The DNA for the CDR3 is TGTGCCAGCAGTGAATATCGGGACGAGCAGTACTTC.

V usage is TRBV5-6 and J usage is TRBJ1-5, with TRBD1 matching 10 bases. The V and J ends lost 3 bases and 4 bases, in that order; junction bases with no gene match: 7. The germline CDR1 and CDR2 sequences are SGHDT and YYEEEE. The CDR3 covers 16 residues. CDR3 bases: TGTGCCAGCAGCTCCATTCCGGGACAGGGGAATCAGCCCCAGCATTTT. Encoded protein: CASSSIPGQGNQPQHF.

Comment on this clone: A read error may be the cause here, since a much bigger clone is one base away. The chain has TRBV9 and TRBJ2-6; D gene ambiguous. The CDR3 extends over 13 amino acids. Deletions cut 3 bases from V and 0 bases from J, with 1 base between. Germline loops: CDR1 SGDLS, CDR2 YYNGEE. CDR3 residues: CASSDSGANVLTF. In DNA, the CDR3 is TGTGCCAGCAGCGACTCTGGGGCCAACGTCCTGACTTTC.

The V and J genes are TRBV13 and TRBJ2-1, with 8 bases identical to TRBD2. The CDR3 consists of 21 residues. Germline V gene sequence: CDR1 PRHDT, CDR2 FYEKMQ (reference sequence). Trimming at V came to 2 bases and at J to 8 bases, leaving 26 bases not matched to a gene. This CDR3 is CASSLLRAGGISTNRLDEQFF. CDR3 in DNA: TGTGCCAGCAGCTTACTTCGGGCGGGGGGTATAAGCACTAATCGTCTCGATGAGCAGTTCTTC.

V gene TRBV11-3 combines with J gene TRBJ2-1, with D unclear. This CDR3 is built from 12 residues. The germline V and J ends were trimmed by 5 bases and 8 bases, with 10 bases remaining between them. CDR1 and CDR2 from the germline V gene are SGHNT and YENEEA. The CDR3, as DNA: TGTGCCAGCAGCCGCTGGTCGGATGAGCAGTTCTTC. It translates to CASSRWSDEQFF.

The chain couples TRBV29-1 to TRBJ2-3, with 12 bases aligning to TRBD2. Germline V lookup: CDR1 SQVTM, CDR2 ANQGSEA. Trimming cost V 2 bases and J 1 base; bases outside gene matches: 7. The CDR3 spans 17 residues. CDR3 coding DNA: TGCAGCGTTGAAACCCCCTGGACTAGCGGGGGCACAGATACGCAGTATTTT. Amino acid sequence: CSVETPWTSGGTDTQYF.

This chain joins TRBV29-1 and TRBJ1-2, with D tentatively TRBD1 (5 bases). Trimming pared 7 bases from V and 4 bases from J, leaving 22 bases between. The germline CDR1 and CDR2 sequences are SQVTM and ANQGSEA. This CDR3 has 15 amino acids. CDR3: CSANPFRDDGYGYTF. CDR3 nucleotides: TGCAGCGCCAACCCCTTCCGGGACGATGGCTATGGCTACACCTTC.

The chain combines TRBV5-6 with TRBJ1-2; D may be TRBD1 (5 bases). The CDR3 is made up of 15 amino acids. V gave up 3 bases and J gave up 8 bases, with 20 bases separating them. The V gene's germline CDR1 is SGHDT and CDR2 YYEEEE. The CDR3 DNA reads as TGTGCCAGCAGCTGGTCCTTAGAGGAGGGGCCCGGCTACACCTTC. This codes for CASSWSLEEGPGYTF.

This clone came up once. The V and J genes are TRBV2 and TRBJ2-1; no clear D gene. This CDR3 is built from 13 residues. Deletions cut 0 bases from V and 10 bases from J, with 10 bases between. From germline, CDR1 is SNHLY and CDR2 FYNNEI. CDR3 nucleotide sequence: TGTGCCAGCAGTGAAGCCCGTCTAAACGAGCAGTTCTTC. Translation gives CASSEARLNEQFF.

The V call is TRBV11-2, the J call TRBJ1-1, with D possibly being TRBD1 (5 bases). Germline values: CDR1 SGHAT, CDR2 FQNNGV. CDR3 size: 13 residues. V lost 7 bases and J 5 bases, leaving 14 bases between the germline ends. CDR3 amino acids: CASIRRGDTEAFF. CDR3 in DNA: TGTGCCAGCATCCGAAGAGGGGATACTGAAGCTTTCTTT. Supplemented by reference TRBV11-2 and TRBJ1-1, the full variable domain reads EAGVAQSPRYKIIEKRQSVAFWCNPISGHATLYWYQQILGQGPKLLIQFQNNGVVDDSQLPKDRFSAERLKGVDSTLKIQPAKLEDSAVYLCASIRRGDTEAFFGQGTRLTVV.